The rows below give T cell receptor beta chains drawn from one sample of a study of radiotherapy plus CTLA-4 blockade in lung cancer. Data came from immunoSEQ multiplex PCR; TCRdb stores just in-frame clones and leaves some out. This sample has tens of thousands of clones; roughly four fifths occur once, and the top ten carry approximately 5%. The sample consisted of peripheral blood, taken from a patient treated with radiotherapy plus ipilimumab. All receptors come from a human donor with non-small cell lung cancer whose response to radiotherapy plus ipilimumab could not be evaluated. Each CDR3 is given with its conserved first and last residue. The order of the fields is V gene, J gene, clone size, D gene, CDR3 protein. A D gene is named only where the DNA matches it firmly. A row's size may be missing; if present it is once, few, many or a size class.

v_call: TRBV5-4; j_call: TRBJ2-1; clone_size: few; d_call: TRBD2; cdr3_aa: CASTPPGGLALNEQFF
v_call: TRBV7-2; j_call: TRBJ2-7; clone_size: NA; d_call: TRBD1; cdr3_aa: CASSVDRGSYEQYF
v_call: TRBV7-2; j_call: TRBJ1-4; clone_size: once; d_call: NA; cdr3_aa: CASTLGADEKLFF
v_call: TRBV12-5; j_call: TRBJ2-5; clone_size: NA; d_call: TRBD1; cdr3_aa: CASGLFTGGVQETQYF
v_call: TRBV5-1; j_call: TRBJ2-7; clone_size: NA; d_call: NA; cdr3_aa: CASSLAGQGGYEQYF
v_call: TRBV10-3; j_call: TRBJ2-3; clone_size: NA; d_call: NA; cdr3_aa: CAISSATGAADTQYF
v_call: TRBV29-1; j_call: TRBJ1-2; clone_size: NA; d_call: NA; cdr3_aa: CSVSSLRHGYTF
v_call: TRBV15; j_call: TRBJ1-2; clone_size: NA; d_call: NA; cdr3_aa: CATSTEVGYGYTF
v_call: TRBV2; j_call: TRBJ2-5; clone_size: NA; d_call: NA; cdr3_aa: CASSTGTQRGTQYF
v_call: TRBV5-1; j_call: TRBJ2-1; clone_size: NA; d_call: TRBD2; cdr3_aa: CASSSEGGPYNEQFF
v_call: TRBV4-3; j_call: TRBJ1-4; clone_size: NA; d_call: NA; cdr3_aa: CASSPKGDPNEKLFF
v_call: TRBV7-2; j_call: TRBJ2-7; clone_size: NA; d_call: NA; cdr3_aa: CASSFTGGANYEQYF
v_call: TRBV30; j_call: TRBJ1-4; clone_size: NA; d_call: NA; cdr3_aa: CAWSGWGLEKLFF
v_call: TRBV2; j_call: TRBJ2-5; clone_size: NA; d_call: NA; cdr3_aa: CASTYRQQETQYF
v_call: TRBV6-6; j_call: TRBJ1-2; clone_size: NA; d_call: TRBD1; cdr3_aa: CASSYLGQSYGYTF
v_call: TRBV4-3; j_call: TRBJ2-1; clone_size: NA; d_call: TRBD2; cdr3_aa: CASSQAIWTSRVHNEQFF
v_call: TRBV2; j_call: TRBJ1-1; clone_size: few; d_call: NA; cdr3_aa: CASSGRTVKAFF
v_call: TRBV10-3; j_call: TRBJ1-1; clone_size: NA; d_call: TRBD1; cdr3_aa: CAISARQGWAEAFF
v_call: TRBV11-2; j_call: TRBJ1-2; clone_size: NA; d_call: NA; cdr3_aa: CASSLDRASGNYGYTF
v_call: TRBV2; j_call: TRBJ1-1; clone_size: NA; d_call: NA; cdr3_aa: CASSDGYRQGIGAFF
v_call: TRBV15; j_call: TRBJ1-4; clone_size: NA; d_call: NA; cdr3_aa: CATSRAYRDINEKLFF
v_call: TRBV5-1; j_call: TRBJ2-3; clone_size: NA; d_call: TRBD2; cdr3_aa: CASSLTWQGGGTDTQYF
v_call: TRBV7-2; j_call: TRBJ1-6; clone_size: NA; d_call: TRBD1; cdr3_aa: CASSHPFHRGPYYNSPLHF
v_call: TRBV7-8; j_call: TRBJ2-1; clone_size: once; d_call: TRBD2; cdr3_aa: CASSTRLAEGSSSYNEQFF
v_call: TRBV18; j_call: TRBJ1-5; clone_size: once; d_call: NA; cdr3_aa: CASSPALGQDQPQHF
v_call: TRBV19; j_call: TRBJ2-7; clone_size: NA; d_call: TRBD2; cdr3_aa: CASKLAGGREQYF
v_call: TRBV5-1; j_call: TRBJ1-1; clone_size: NA; d_call: TRBD1; cdr3_aa: CASSSQGGNTEAFF
v_call: TRBV28; j_call: TRBJ1-3; clone_size: NA; d_call: NA; cdr3_aa: CASSTTRTIYF
v_call: TRBV11-2; j_call: TRBJ2-1; clone_size: NA; d_call: NA; cdr3_aa: CASSAATANGEFF
v_call: TRBV7-2; j_call: TRBJ2-3; clone_size: NA; d_call: TRBD1; cdr3_aa: CASSGRGRGTQYF
v_call: TRBV2; j_call: TRBJ1-5; clone_size: NA; d_call: NA; cdr3_aa: CASSTQTGTRNQPQHF
v_call: TRBV27; j_call: TRBJ1-1; clone_size: NA; d_call: NA; cdr3_aa: CASAGAYTEAFF
v_call: TRBV6-1; j_call: TRBJ1-2; clone_size: NA; d_call: NA; cdr3_aa: CASTTGTPNYGYTF
v_call: TRBV4-3; j_call: TRBJ2-7; clone_size: NA; d_call: NA; cdr3_aa: CASSQAERGEQYF
v_call: TRBV6-1; j_call: TRBJ2-7; clone_size: NA; d_call: TRBD2; cdr3_aa: CASSDYGLAGTYEQYF
v_call: TRBV29-1; j_call: TRBJ1-1; clone_size: few; d_call: TRBD1; cdr3_aa: CSVEVTGQGAEAFF
v_call: TRBV4-1; j_call: TRBJ2-5; clone_size: NA; d_call: TRBD2; cdr3_aa: CASSQTGTIQETQYF
v_call: TRBV4-3; j_call: TRBJ2-7; clone_size: NA; d_call: NA; cdr3_aa: CASSQAFLWTGEYEQYF
v_call: TRBV19; j_call: TRBJ1-5; clone_size: NA; d_call: NA; cdr3_aa: CASSISRHGNQPQHF
v_call: TRBV28; j_call: TRBJ1-6; clone_size: once; d_call: NA; cdr3_aa: CASSVQGVAYNSPLHF
v_call: TRBV6-1; j_call: TRBJ2-5; clone_size: NA; d_call: TRBD2; cdr3_aa: CASSEARLAEPSETQYF
v_call: TRBV5-6; j_call: TRBJ2-5; clone_size: NA; d_call: NA; cdr3_aa: CASSLVSSGKGETQYF
v_call: TRBV28; j_call: TRBJ1-4; clone_size: few; d_call: NA; cdr3_aa: CASRRGTNEKLFF
v_call: TRBV7-9; j_call: TRBJ2-1; clone_size: NA; d_call: TRBD2; cdr3_aa: CASSLGRGLAGASEQFF
v_call: TRBV11-2; j_call: TRBJ2-1; clone_size: few; d_call: NA; cdr3_aa: CASSFRGVGEQFF
v_call: TRBV27; j_call: TRBJ2-3; clone_size: NA; d_call: NA; cdr3_aa: CASSLTRPDTQYF
v_call: TRBV5-1; j_call: TRBJ2-3; clone_size: NA; d_call: NA; cdr3_aa: CASSLGSSATTDTQYF
v_call: TRBV27; j_call: TRBJ2-5; clone_size: NA; d_call: TRBD1; cdr3_aa: CASIRDSGETQYF
v_call: TRBV4-3; j_call: TRBJ2-1; clone_size: NA; d_call: NA; cdr3_aa: CASSQDSGRDNEQFF
v_call: TRBV5-4; j_call: TRBJ2-3; clone_size: NA; d_call: TRBD2; cdr3_aa: CASSLRSGGTTDTQYF
v_call: TRBV18; j_call: TRBJ2-4; clone_size: NA; d_call: TRBD1; cdr3_aa: CASSAGGLINIQYF
v_call: TRBV5-1; j_call: TRBJ2-1; clone_size: NA; d_call: TRBD2; cdr3_aa: CASSLGLASYNEQFF
v_call: TRBV6-6; j_call: TRBJ1-2; clone_size: NA; d_call: NA; cdr3_aa: CASSYSRQAPNYGYTF
v_call: TRBV28; j_call: TRBJ1-2; clone_size: NA; d_call: TRBD1; cdr3_aa: CASSLPGQTNYGYTF
v_call: TRBV6-5; j_call: TRBJ1-5; clone_size: once; d_call: NA; cdr3_aa: CASSLNFEVSQPQHF
v_call: TRBV2; j_call: TRBJ1-2; clone_size: NA; d_call: TRBD1; cdr3_aa: CASSSTGKYYGYTF
v_call: TRBV19; j_call: TRBJ1-5; clone_size: NA; d_call: TRBD1; cdr3_aa: CASSPRTGAYSNQPQHF
v_call: TRBV27; j_call: TRBJ2-4; clone_size: NA; d_call: TRBD1; cdr3_aa: CASRSQGYIQYF
v_call: TRBV6-5; j_call: TRBJ2-7; clone_size: once; d_call: NA; cdr3_aa: CASSYSGAYYEQYF
v_call: TRBV2; j_call: TRBJ2-1; clone_size: NA; d_call: TRBD2; cdr3_aa: CASSKTSGITYNEQFF